This TCR beta chain emerged from a study of T-cell memory formation after mild COVID-19. Looking at the study overall: Among the donors, TCR clusters were largely specific to each donor.

A few counts support this clonotype. 5'RACE with constant-segment primers yielded barcoded, UMI-tagged TCR alpha and TCR beta cDNA libraries. MiXCR was run by TCRdb on the 5' RACE reads, yielding one entry per CDR3 protein. The sample shows fewer than 650,000 distinct CDR3 sequences, around 15% of them seen only once. The CDR3 has 17 amino acids. Germline V gene sequence: CDR1 SGHKS, CDR2 YYEKEE (reference sequence). V was pared by 1 base and J by 7 bases, with 12 bases of the junction left unmatched. The sample comprised PBMCs or a T cell subset sorted from them (not recorded which). The TCR comes from an adult woman who had mild COVID-19 (a few samples of this study predate the infection). Cell type and time point are not known. The chain joins TRBV5-5 to TRBJ2-1; 9 bases match TRBD2. The CDR3 sequence: CASSLRVSSGIRNEQFF. CDR3 nucleotide sequence: TGTGCCAGCAGCTTGAGGGTGTCTAGCGGGATAAGGAATGAGCAGTTCTTC.